Listed below are T cell receptor beta chains from one sample, sequenced in a study of Ad26.COV2.S vaccination and SARS-CoV-2 variants. Produced via immunoSEQ multiplex PCR; TCRdb's table is partial and in-frame only. The table records around 340,000 clones, 75% to 90% of them present only once. The source material was peripheral blood, sampled in a trial of Ad26.COV2.S vaccine versus placebo. The origin of the receptors is a person between 18 and 59 years old who received the Ad26.COV2.S COVID-19 vaccine or a placebo. CDR3s leave out the opening cysteine and the closing phenylalanine or tryptophan. Fields, in order: J gene, V gene, CDR3 protein.

TRBJ2-1	TRBV28	ASSLPGDNEQF
TRBJ1-1	TRBV27	ASSFMGKTEAF
TRBJ2-1	TRBV29-1	SVEELGTGGPNEQF
TRBJ2-2	TRBV11-2	ASSLRGG
TRBJ1-1	TRBV2	ASSARNTEAF
TRBJ1-2	TRBV9	ASSLGTGLTGYT
TRBJ1-2	TRBV27	ASSLGTNYGYT
TRBJ2-1	TRBV19	ASSGPREGLNEQF
TRBJ2-7	TRBV5-1	ASSLGTDLEQY
TRBJ1-2	TRBV29-1	SAYQQTLGGYT
TRBJ1-1	TRBV5-3	ARSFEGRNTEAF
TRBJ1-4	TRBV4-2	ASSQDPGGLGEKLF
TRBJ1-1	TRBV4-3	ASSPSSTGGTEAF
TRBJ1-1	TRBV29-1	SADFGQSTEAF
TRBJ2-1	TRBV24-1	ATARQGGDEQF
TRBJ2-1	TRBV24-1	ATSGAGTNEQF
TRBJ2-5	TRBV5-1	ASSLATSGVQETQY
TRBJ1-5	TRBV4-1	ASSQDWGGMSNQPQH
TRBJ2-4	TRBV27	ASSSTGDGNIQY
TRBJ2-2	TRBV5-1	ASSLAGNTGELF
TRBJ1-2	TRBV27	ASSSPGGDNYGYT
TRBJ2-3	TRBV13	ASSLGRRVLGTDTQY
TRBJ2-5	TRBV2	ASNLLRQETQY
TRBJ2-2	TRBV28	ASSLGGGELF
TRBJ2-7	TRBV6-5	ASSYGQGSGEQY
TRBJ2-7	TRBV28	ASKGLAISYEQY
TRBJ2-2	TRBV19	AVRQGAAGELF
TRBJ2-3	TRBV5-1	ASSNELAVTDTQY
TRBJ1-1	TRBV27	ASSRQGAARAF
TRBJ1-1	TRBV19	ASTLQDSITEAF
TRBJ1-6	TRBV27	ASSLGYSPLH
TRBJ1-5	TRBV6-2/TRBV6-3	ASSYGGSNNQPQH
TRBJ2-7	TRBV13	ASSLLGGSGGYEQY
TRBJ1-1	TRBV4-2	ASRDTNTEAF
TRBJ1-1	TRBV30	AWSRDQGNTEAF
TRBJ2-5	TRBV7-9	ASSLVQGQKETQY
TRBJ2-3	TRBV12-5	ASGPGTGITDTQY
TRBJ2-1	TRBV12-3/TRBV12-4	ASSPSDMGQF
TRBJ2-1	TRBV11-1	ASSYRTGGNNEQF
TRBJ1-2	TRBV5-4	ASSTFLPPGYT
TRBJ2-2	TRBV7-6	ASSLALQNLGTGELF
TRBJ1-1	TRBV10-3	AISGTGGAMNTEAF
TRBJ1-3	TRBV10-3	AISEKGGRHTIY
TRBJ2-1	TRBV27	ASSRPRTSGSLNEQF
TRBJ2-7	TRBV7-8	ASSLVRSYEQY
TRBJ2-5	TRBV9	ASSVRGLAGIQETQY
TRBJ2-1	TRBV11-2	ASSLGGLAGGYGTDEQF
TRBJ2-1	TRBV4-1	ASSQDRGPNEQF